This is a list of T cell receptor beta chains from one sample in a study of radiation and T cells in renal cell carcinoma. TCRdb's copy holds only in-frame clones and misses some; the assay was immunoSEQ multiplex PCR. The data hold some 150,000 clones, with approximately 90% observed a single time. Sequences were derived from blood, sampled from a patient whose treatment included radiotherapy and nephrectomy. The receptors were sampled from a woman aged 50 to 65 with renal cell carcinoma. CDR3s include the opening cysteine and the closing phenylalanine or tryptophan. D genes are given only for firm matches. Rows give clone size only sometimes, using once, few, many, or a class for an expanded clone.

CASSITPGGRRNTEAFF TGTGCCAGTAGTATAACACCCGGGGGCCGGAGGAACACTGAAGCTTTCTTT - 17 - TRBJ1-1 TRBV19
CAWTLAGGMRYEQYF TGTGCCTGGACCCTAGCGGGGGGTATGAGGTACGAGCAGTACTTC TRBD2 15 - TRBJ2-7 TRBV30
CATSRDRDRGRVYSNQPQHF TGTGCCACCAGCAGAGACCGCGACAGGGGGCGAGTGTATAGCAATCAGCCCCAGCATTTT TRBD1 20 once TRBJ1-5 TRBV15
CASSLDTGASNYGYTF TGTGCCAGCAGCTTAGATACAGGCGCTTCCAACTATGGCTACACCTTC - 16 - TRBJ1-2 TRBV7-2
CASSQVYNEQFF TGCGCCAGCAGCCAGGTTTACAATGAGCAGTTCTTC - 12 few TRBJ2-1 TRBV4-1
CAISEGDTQYF TGTGCCATCAGTGAGGGAGATACGCAGTATTTT - 11 - TRBJ2-3 TRBV10-3
CASSLPRGPMNTEAFF TGCGCCAGCAGCCTCCCGAGGGGGCCAATGAACACTGAAGCTTTCTTT TRBD1 16 - TRBJ1-1 TRBV4-1
CASSPGVAEGAFF - - 13 - TRBJ2-1 TRBV18
CASSVWGYGYTF TGTGCCAGCAGTGTATGGGGATATGGCTACACCTTC - 12 - TRBJ1-2 TRBV2
CASSFALAALNYEQYF TGTGCCAGCAGCTTCGCACTAGCGGCCCTGAACTACGAGCAGTACTTC TRBD2 16 - TRBJ2-7 TRBV7-2
CASSLWGTVSNQPQHF TGTGCCAGCAGCTTGTGGGGGACAGTAAGCAATCAGCCCCAGCATTTT TRBD1 16 - TRBJ1-5 TRBV5-6
CASSLNRQTDYEQYF TGTGCCAGCAGCTTAAATAGACAAACCGACTACGAGCAGTACTTC - 15 once TRBJ2-7 TRBV7-8
CASSVGQGADYGYTF TGTGCCAGCAGCGTAGGACAAGGGGCGGACTATGGCTACACCTTC - 15 - TRBJ1-2 TRBV9
CASSYSAGSSGNTIYF TGTGCCAGCAGTTACTCGGCGGGATCCTCTGGAAACACCATATATTTT - 16 - TRBJ1-3 TRBV6-5
CASNPLFKGGDQPQHF TGTGCCAGCAACCCACTTTTTAAGGGGGGCGACCAGCCCCAGCATTTT - 16 - TRBJ1-5 TRBV11-2